A selection of T cell receptor beta chains follows, all from one sample in a study of T cells in Graves' hyperthyroidism and ophthalmopathy. TCRdb re-derived calls from the multiplex PCR reads in MiXCR, one entry per CDR3 protein. This table holds more than 350,000 distinct CDR3 sequences, more than 13% found once. What was sequenced was blood. The receptor set was obtained from a woman younger than 45 with Graves' hyperthyroidism. Both conserved end residues are part of each CDR3. The D gene is left open where the match is weak. Not all rows give a size; the values are once, few, many and, for expanded clones, a class.

D gene	J gene	clone size	V gene	CDR3 protein	CDR3 DNA
NA	TRBJ1-2	many	TRBV11-2	CASSPQAGIYGYTF	TGTGCCAGCAGCCCCCAGGCCGGAATCTATGGCTACACCTTC
TRBD2	TRBJ2-2	NA	TRBV27	CASSTSGTSELFF	TGTGCCAGCAGTACTAGCGGGACCTCGGAGCTGTTTTTT
TRBD2	TRBJ2-5	many	TRBV7-8	CASIAGVGETQYF	TGTGCCAGCATAGCGGGAGTTGGGGAGACCCAGTACTTC
NA	TRBJ2-2	many	TRBV15	CATSRVGRTGELFF	TGTGCCACCAGCAGAGTCGGGCGTACCGGGGAGCTGTTTTTT
NA	TRBJ2-2	few	TRBV14	CASSRPASGELFF	TGTGCCAGCAGCCGGCCCGCCAGCGGGGAGCTGTTTTTT
NA	TRBJ2-5	many	TRBV28	CASGKAQNQETQYF	TGTGCCAGCGGGAAAGCACAGAACCAAGAGACCCAGTACTTC
TRBD1	TRBJ2-7	many	TRBV20-1	CSALSPPGQGTSYEQYF	TGCAGTGCTCTTTCGCCGCCGGGACAGGGAACCTCCTACGAGCAGTACTTC
TRBD2	TRBJ2-3	NA	TRBV19	CASSMGLAGDTQYF	TGTGCCAGTAGTATGGGACTAGCGGGAGATACGCAGTATTTT
TRBD1	TRBJ2-7	many	TRBV28	CASSPQGDRLNSYEQYF	TGTGCCAGCAGTCCCCAAGGGGACAGGCTGAACTCCTACGAGCAGTACTTC
TRBD2	TRBJ2-1	NA	TRBV28	CASRAGTSGTDEQFF	TGTGCCAGCAGGGCCGGGACTAGCGGGACGGATGAGCAGTTCTTC
NA	TRBJ2-3	many	TRBV5-1	CASSLDHTDTQYF	TGCGCCAGCAGCTTGGACCACACAGATACGCAGTATTTT
TRBD1	TRBJ2-2	many	TRBV11-2	CASSLGQGATGELFF	TGTGCCAGCAGTTTAGGACAGGGGGCCACCGGGGAGCTGTTTTTT
NA	TRBJ1-2	NA	TRBV14	CASSQAGGLAGYTF	TGTGCCAGCAGCCAAGCCGGGGGGCTGGCTGGCTACACCTTC
NA	TRBJ2-3	few	TRBV7-9	CASSSNTGYTDTQYF	TGTGCCAGCAGTTCAAATACCGGTTACACAGATACGCAGTATTTT
NA	TRBJ1-1	NA	TRBV24-1	CATSDSRDARAEAFF	TGTGCCACCAGTGATTCCCGGGACGCCCGAGCTGAAGCTTTCTTT
TRBD2	TRBJ2-1	NA	TRBV9	CASSVGLAAFNEQFF	TGTGCCAGCAGCGTGGGACTAGCGGCCTTCAATGAGCAGTTCTTC
NA	TRBJ2-5	NA	TRBV24-1	CATSDRGLRGLETQYF	TGTGCCACCAGTGATAGGGGACTCAGGGGGTTGGAGACCCAGTACTTC
TRBD1	TRBJ2-7	many	TRBV2	CATNTGGVYEQYF	TGTGCCACAAACACAGGGGGCGTATACGAGCAGTACTTC
TRBD2	TRBJ2-1	few	TRBV29-1	CSVREGRNEQFF	TGCAGCGTGCGGGAGGGCCGTAATGAGCAGTTCTTC
NA	TRBJ2-7	many	TRBV6-1	CASSFGKSYEQYF	TGTGCCAGCAGTTTCGGGAAAAGTTACGAGCAGTACTTC
TRBD2	TRBJ2-7	many	TRBV11-2	CASSPYKREVIRQYF	TGTGCCAGCAGCCCCTATAAGCGGGAAGTAATAAGGCAGTACTTC
NA	TRBJ2-4	many	TRBV18	CASSPSSSLKNIQYF	TGTGCCAGCTCACCATCATCCTCGCTCAAAAACATTCAGTACTTC
NA	TRBJ2-5	NA	TRBV2	CASSVKTQYF	TGTGCCAGCAGTGTAAAGACCCAGTACTTC
NA	TRBJ1-1	many	TRBV28	CASSFPGVNTEAFF	TGTGCCAGCAGTTTTCCGGGTGTGAACACTGAAGCTTTCTTT
TRBD1	TRBJ2-7	NA	TRBV6-1	CASSSRDRGLYEQYF	TGTGCCAGCAGCTCCCGGGACAGGGGGCTCTATGAGCAGTACTTC
NA	TRBJ1-3	many	TRBV28	CASSDTDAGGNTIYF	TGTGCCAGCAGTGATACGGACGCAGGTGGAAACACCATATATTTT
NA	TRBJ2-1	many	TRBV9	CASSVGGSSSYNEQFF	TGTGCCAGCAGCGTAGGCGGCTCAAGCTCCTACAATGAGCAGTTCTTC
NA	TRBJ2-5	few	TRBV15	CATSRGGRGPETQYF	TGTGCCACCAGCAGAGGGGGTCGCGGCCCAGAGACCCAGTACTTC
NA	TRBJ2-7	many	TRBV11-3	CASSFGTYEQYF	TGTGCCAGCAGCTTCGGAACCTACGAGCAGTACTTC
NA	TRBJ2-5	NA	TRBV19	CASRERASQETQYF	TGTGCCAGTCGAGAGCGGGCGAGCCAAGAGACCCAGTACTTC
NA	TRBJ2-7	NA	TRBV6-2/TRBV6-3	CASKPGPRLEQYF	TGTGCCAGCAAACCGGGGCCCAGGCTCGAGCAGTACTTC
TRBD2	TRBJ2-1	NA	TRBV29-1	CSVELLGLAGVEDYNEQFF	TGCAGCGTTGAATTGCTGGGACTAGCGGGAGTGGAGGACTACAATGAGCAGTTCTTC
NA	TRBJ1-2	many	TRBV2	CASSDGQGTNGYTF	TGTGCCAGCAGTGACGGGCAGGGGACCAATGGCTACACCTTC
TRBD2	TRBJ2-1	many	TRBV5-1	CASSLALAAHYNEQFF	TGCGCCAGCAGCTTGGCACTAGCGGCACACTACAATGAGCAGTTCTTC
NA	TRBJ2-3	few	TRBV20-1	CSARRQTDTQYF	TGCAGTGCTCGCAGACAGACAGATACGCAGTATTTT
NA	TRBJ2-7	many	TRBV7-2	CASSFGPPYEQYF	TGTGCCAGCAGCTTCGGGCCCCCCTACGAGCAGTACTTC
TRBD1	TRBJ2-6	many	TRBV7-3	CASSPAGGLSGANVLTF	TGTGCCAGCAGCCCCGCAGGGGGCCTCTCTGGGGCCAACGTCCTGACTTTC
TRBD2	TRBJ2-7	many	TRBV20-1	CSATGLADYEQYF	TGCAGTGCCACAGGACTAGCGGACTACGAGCAGTACTTC
TRBD2	TRBJ2-3	few	TRBV5-1	CASSLIAGDGADTQYF	TGCGCCAGCAGCTTGATAGCGGGAGACGGCGCAGATACGCAGTATTTT
NA	TRBJ2-3	many	TRBV20-1	CSARLSSGSSDTQYF	TGCAGTGCTAGATTGTCCAGCGGGTCCTCAGATACGCAGTATTTT
NA	TRBJ2-7	few	TRBV9	CASSPHETTYEQYF	TGTGCCAGCAGCCCCCATGAGACCACCTACGAGCAGTACTTC
NA	TRBJ2-5	many	TRBV10-1	CASSVAGQETQYF	TGCGCCAGCAGCGTTGCGGGACAAGAGACCCAGTACTTC
TRBD2	TRBJ2-1	many	TRBV7-9	CASSPRTSGSWNEQFF	TGTGCCAGCAGCCCGCGGACTAGCGGGAGTTGGAATGAGCAGTTCTTC
TRBD1	TRBJ2-1	many	TRBV20-1	CSALYPGTGHNEQFF	TGCAGTGCTCTTTATCCCGGGACAGGACACAATGAGCAGTTCTTC
NA	TRBJ2-1	few	TRBV10-1	CASSGGRSSYNEQFF	TGCGCCAGCAGTGGTGGCCGAAGCTCCTACAATGAGCAGTTCTTC
NA	TRBJ1-2	few	TRBV29-1	CSAQQVPNYGYTF	TGCAGCGCCCAACAGGTCCCTAACTATGGCTACACCTTC
NA	TRBJ2-3	many	TRBV20-1	CSAKASGTDTQYF	TGCAGTGCTAAGGCTAGCGGCACAGATACGCAGTATTTT
NA	TRBJ1-1	few	TRBV20-1	CSARTDNTEAFF	TGCAGTGCTAGGACAGACAACACTGAAGCTTTCTTT
TRBD2	TRBJ2-3	many	TRBV7-2	CASSRGDLGGDTQYF	TGTGCCAGCAGCCGGGGGGATTTAGGAGGAGATACGCAGTATTTT
NA	TRBJ2-3	many	TRBV29-1	CSVGQGTDTQYF	TGCAGCGTTGGGCAGGGGACAGATACGCAGTATTTT